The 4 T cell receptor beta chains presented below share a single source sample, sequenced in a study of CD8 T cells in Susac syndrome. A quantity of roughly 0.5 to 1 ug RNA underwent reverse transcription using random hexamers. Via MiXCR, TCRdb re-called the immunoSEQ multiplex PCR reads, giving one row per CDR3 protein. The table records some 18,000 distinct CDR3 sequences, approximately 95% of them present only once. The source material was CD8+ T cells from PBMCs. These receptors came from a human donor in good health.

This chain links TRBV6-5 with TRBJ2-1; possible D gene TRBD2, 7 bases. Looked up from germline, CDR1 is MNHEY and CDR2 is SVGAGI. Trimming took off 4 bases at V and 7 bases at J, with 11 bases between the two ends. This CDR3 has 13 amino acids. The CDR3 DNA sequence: TGTGCCAGCAGTTCCGGGGGGCTGAATGAGCAGTTCTTC. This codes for CASSSGGLNEQFF.

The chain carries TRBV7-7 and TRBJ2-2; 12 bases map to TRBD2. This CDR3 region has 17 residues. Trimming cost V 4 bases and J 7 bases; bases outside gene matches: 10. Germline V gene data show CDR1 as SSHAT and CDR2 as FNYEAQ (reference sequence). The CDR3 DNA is TGTGCCAGCAGCTCCGAAACTAGCGGGAGGTTTGTCGGGGAGCTGTTTTTT. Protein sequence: CASSSETSGRFVGELFF.

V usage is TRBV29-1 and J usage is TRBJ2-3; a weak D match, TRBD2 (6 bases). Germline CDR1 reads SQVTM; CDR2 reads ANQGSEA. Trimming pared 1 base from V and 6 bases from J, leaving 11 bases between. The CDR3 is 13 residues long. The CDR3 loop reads CSVEAGVGDTQYF. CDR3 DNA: TGCAGCGTTGAAGCGGGAGTTGGGGATACGCAGTATTTT.

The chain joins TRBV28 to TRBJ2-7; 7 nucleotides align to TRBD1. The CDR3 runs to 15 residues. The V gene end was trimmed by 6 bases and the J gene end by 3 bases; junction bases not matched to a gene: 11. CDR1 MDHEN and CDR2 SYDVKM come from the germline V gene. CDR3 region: CASSPRGTAIYEQYF. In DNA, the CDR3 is TGTGCCAGCAGCCCTAGGGGGACAGCGATCTACGAGCAGTACTTC.